This T cell receptor beta chain was sequenced in a study of TIL therapy for anti-PD-1-resistant metastatic lung cancer. The CDR3 length is 15 residues. CDR1 LNHDA and CDR2 SQIVND come from the germline V gene (reference sequence). V was pared by 1 base and J by 8 bases, with 12 bases between. Sequencing used immunoSEQ v3. Libraries were sequenced to 2 million to 2.5 million read pairs (survey) or about 5-6 million (deep). TCRdb keeps only in-frame clones here, not all; method: immunoSEQ multiplex PCR. The repertoire consists of about 50,000 clones, with 70% to 80% occurring once and the leading ten covering around 4.8%. The time point: pre-treatment sample, taken before nivolumab and TIL therapy. This clone has a single count.

V usage is TRBV19 and J usage is TRBJ1-6; possibly TRBD1 for D (5 bases). This TCR derives from a woman aged 30-79 years with non-small cell lung cancer. The material sequenced was blood, taken at baseline. The CDR3 region has the DNA TGTGCCAGTAGTATAGTGGATGGGGGGGATTCACCCCTCCACTTT. This sequence encodes CASSIVDGGDSPLHF.